These 3 T cell receptor beta chains share one sample of origin, sequenced in a study of regulatory T cells in long-lasting Graves disease (dated by TCRdb to the early 2020s). Library preparation used multiplex PCR. Reads for this sample came from an Illumina HiSeq 4000. TCR beta libraries were built with iRepertoire HTBI primers and Arm-PCR amplification of CDR3 regions. The public reads were reanalyzed by TCRdb: fastp trimming at Q25, MiXCR alignment, in-frame beta chains only. Each entry merges the rows of one CDR3 protein and shows their most common DNA and genes. The sample yields around 480,000 distinct CDR3 sequences; under 20% were counted once. Clones ranked in the top ten supply over 9% of the sample. The intended sense of this specimen's time point label: newly diagnosed GD, antithyroid drugs for less than 3 months. For both TCR sequencing and RNA sequencing, RNA was extracted from PBMCs using TRIzol.

The same sample was also studied in work on T cells in Graves' hyperthyroidism and ophthalmopathy.

The sample in question was peripheral blood mononuclear cells (PBMCs), obtained at new diagnosis, from a patient treated with antithyroid drugs. These receptors all come from a middle-aged man with Graves disease. Donor details come from another sample of the same person, matched by shared clones.

This clonotype was observed at least ten times. V and J are TRBV11-2 and TRBJ2-7; D is tentatively TRBD1 or TRBD2 (5 bases each). V was clipped by 1 base and J by 4 bases, with 11 bases between them. The CDR3 has 14 residues. The germline V gene has CDR1 SGHAT and CDR2 FQNNGV. CDR3 coding DNA: TGTGCCAGCAGCTTAGTCCGGGACCCATACGAGCAGTACTTC. It is translated as CASSLVRDPYEQYF.

The rearrangement joins TRBV20-1 to TRBJ2-2; 12 nucleotides agree with TRBD2. The CDR3 is made up of 14 amino acids. With 6 bases clipped from V and 4 bases from J, the junction kept 3 bases outside the gene matches. Germline V gives CDR1 DFQATT, CDR2 SNEGSKA (reference sequence). The CDR3 DNA sequence: TGCAGTGCCTCGACTAGCGGGGGCACCGGGGAGCTGTTTTTT. This gives the protein CSASTSGGTGELFF.

The chain uses TRBV10-3 and TRBJ1-1; the D gene is possibly TRBD1 (6 bases). In germline, CDR1 is ENHRY, CDR2 SYGVKD. V was pared by 0 bases and J by 6 bases, with 11 bases between. The CDR3 totals 14 residues. CDR3 sequence (DNA): TGTGCCATCAGTGAGTCTGTAGGGGGAGCTGAAGCTTTCTTT. This gives the protein CAISESVGGAEAFF.